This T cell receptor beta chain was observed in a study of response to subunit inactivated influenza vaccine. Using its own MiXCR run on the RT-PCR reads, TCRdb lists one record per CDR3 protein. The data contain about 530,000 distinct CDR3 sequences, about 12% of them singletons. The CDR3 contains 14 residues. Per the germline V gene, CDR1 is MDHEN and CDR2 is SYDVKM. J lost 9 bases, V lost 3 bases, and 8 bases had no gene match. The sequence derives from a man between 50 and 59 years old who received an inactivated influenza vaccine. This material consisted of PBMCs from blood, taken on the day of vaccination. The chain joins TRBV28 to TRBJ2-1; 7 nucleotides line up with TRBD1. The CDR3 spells CASSLDRWRSEQFF. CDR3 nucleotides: TGTGCCAGCAGTTTGGACAGGTGGCGCAGTGAGCAGTTCTTC.